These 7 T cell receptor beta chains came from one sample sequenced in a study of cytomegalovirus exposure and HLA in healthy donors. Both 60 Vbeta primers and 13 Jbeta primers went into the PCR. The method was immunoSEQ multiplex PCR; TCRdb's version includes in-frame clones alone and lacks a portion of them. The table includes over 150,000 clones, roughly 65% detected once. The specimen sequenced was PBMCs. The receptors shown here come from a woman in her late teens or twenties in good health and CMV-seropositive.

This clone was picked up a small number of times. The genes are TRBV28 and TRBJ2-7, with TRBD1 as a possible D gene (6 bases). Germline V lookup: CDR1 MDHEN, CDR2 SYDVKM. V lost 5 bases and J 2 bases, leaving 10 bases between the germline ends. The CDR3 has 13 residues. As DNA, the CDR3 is TGTGCCAGCAGTCAAAACAGGGCCTACGAGCAGTACTTC. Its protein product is CASSQNRAYEQYF.

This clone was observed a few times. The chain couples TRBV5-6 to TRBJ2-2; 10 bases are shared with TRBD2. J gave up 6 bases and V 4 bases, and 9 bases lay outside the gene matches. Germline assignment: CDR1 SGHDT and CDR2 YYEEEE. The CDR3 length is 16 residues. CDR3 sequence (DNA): TGTGCCAGCAGCAATAGCGGGGGGTATCAGTCCGGGGAGCTGTTTTTT. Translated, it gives CASSNSGGYQSGELFF.

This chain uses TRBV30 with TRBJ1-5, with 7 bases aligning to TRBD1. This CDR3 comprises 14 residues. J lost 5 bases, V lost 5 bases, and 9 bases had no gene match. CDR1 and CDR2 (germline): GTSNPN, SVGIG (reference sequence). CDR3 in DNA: TGTGCCTGGTGGTACAGGGGTTCGGATCAGCCCCAGCATTTT. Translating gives CAWWYRGSDQPQHF.

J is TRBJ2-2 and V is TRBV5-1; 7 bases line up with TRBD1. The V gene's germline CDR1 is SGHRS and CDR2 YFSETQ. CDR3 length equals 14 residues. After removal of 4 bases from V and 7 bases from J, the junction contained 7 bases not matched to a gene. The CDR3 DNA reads TGCGCCAGCAGCCGAGGGGGCGTTTTCGGGGAGCTGTTTTTT. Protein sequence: CASSRGGVFGELFF. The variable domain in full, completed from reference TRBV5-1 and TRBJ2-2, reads KAGVTQTPRYLIKTRGQQVTLSCSPISGHRSVSWYQQTPGQGLQFLFEYFSETQRNKGNFPGRFSGRQFSNSRSEMNVSTLELGDSALYLCASSRGGVFGELFFGEGSRLTVL.

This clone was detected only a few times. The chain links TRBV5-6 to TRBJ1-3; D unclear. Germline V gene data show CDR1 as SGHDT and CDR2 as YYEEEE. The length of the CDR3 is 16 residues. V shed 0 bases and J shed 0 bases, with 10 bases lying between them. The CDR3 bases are TGTGCCAGCAGCTTGGACGGGAGAAGCTCTGGAAACACCATATATTTT. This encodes CASSLDGRSSGNTIYF.

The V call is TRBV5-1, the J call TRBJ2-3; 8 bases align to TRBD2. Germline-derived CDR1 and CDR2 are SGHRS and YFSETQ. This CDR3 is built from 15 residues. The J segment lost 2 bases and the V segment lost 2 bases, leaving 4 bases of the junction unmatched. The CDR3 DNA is TGCGCCAGCAGCTTATCCGGGGGGGCCACAGATACGCAGTATTTT. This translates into CASSLSGGATDTQYF.

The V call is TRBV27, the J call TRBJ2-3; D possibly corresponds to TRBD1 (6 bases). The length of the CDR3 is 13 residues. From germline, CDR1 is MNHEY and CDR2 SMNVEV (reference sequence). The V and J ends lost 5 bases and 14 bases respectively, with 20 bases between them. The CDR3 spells CASSQGPGRPRYF. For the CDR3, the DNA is TGTGCCAGCAGTCAGGGGCCAGGCAGACCCCGGTATTTT.